The next 4 T cell receptor beta chains were all read from a single sample in a study of blood T cell repertoires in COVID-19 (dated by TCRdb to 2020 to 2022). The library came from the immunoSEQ multiplex PCR assay. The source is immuneACCESS, and TCRdb retained only in-frame sequences with V and J called. Part of the clones is not carried over; for the studies checked, unresolved V genes explain less than half of this, and the remainder is unexplained. The sample records around 130,000 clones, roughly three quarters of which are singletons. Around 18% of the sample goes to the ten largest clones. Specimen: peripheral blood. The source of these receptors is a man older than 75 with acute or convalescent COVID-19.

This chain joins TRBV18 and TRBJ2-3; D gene unclear. Germline CDR1 and CDR2: KGHSH and LQKENI. Trimming took 6 bases from V and 2 from J, leaving 18 bases between them. This CDR3 is 16 amino acids long. Written as DNA, the CDR3 is TGTGCCAGCTCGCCGCCCGGGTTCGAAGACACAGATACGCAGTATTTT. Protein: CASSPPGFEDTDTQYF.

The rearrangement joins TRBV7-2 to TRBJ2-3; TRBD1 agrees at 9 bases. Germline CDR1 reads SGHTA; CDR2 reads FQGNSA. The CDR3 consists of 12 residues. CDR3 sequence reads: CAKQGASDTQYF. As DNA, the CDR3 is TGTGCAAAACAGGGGGCCTCCGATACGCAGTATTTT.

The chain has TRBV19 and TRBJ1-6; TRBD1 might be the D (6 bases). CDR1 is LNHDA, CDR2 SQIVND, per germline (reference sequence). CDR3 size: 14 residues. V gave up 5 bases and J gave up 5 bases, with 10 bases separating them. The CDR3 protein is CASSGTTNNSPLHF. The CDR3 DNA follows: TGTGCCAGTAGTGGGACAACCAATAATTCACCCCTCCACTTT.

This clone was recorded at least ten times. V and J are TRBV12-3 or TRBV12-4 and TRBJ1-2; tentative D call: TRBD1 (5 bases). V dropped 3 bases and J dropped 1 base, with 6 bases sitting between them. This CDR3 is 13 amino acids long. The chain's CDR3 is CASSFGHNYGYTF. Here the CDR3 DNA reads TGTGCCAGCAGTTTCGGACATAACTATGGCTACACCTTC.